This TCR beta chain was documented in a study of blood T cell repertoires in COVID-19. Across roughly 25 US areas, participants ranged in age from 18 to 89 years. Recovered Cohort 3 donors showed two negative PCRs, clearance, or symptom resolution. V was clipped by 0 bases and J by 2 bases, with 9 bases between them. Germline-derived CDR1 and CDR2 are PRHDT and FYEKMQ (reference sequence). This CDR3 has 15 residues. This clone was picked up one time. Sequencing used immunoSEQ multiplex PCR; TCRdb keeps in-frame clones, though not all of them. The table lists 130,000 to 150,000 clones, about 82% of them singletons.

The V and J genes are TRBV13 and TRBJ2-3, with D uncertain. The source of this sequence is a woman in her 40s who had recovered from COVID-19. What was sequenced was PBMCs or T cells enriched from blood (not recorded which). The CDR3 here is CASSLGGGTTDTQYF. CDR3 nucleotides: TGTGCCAGCAGCTTAGGCGGCGGCACCACAGATACGCAGTATTTT. Together with reference TRBV13 and TRBJ2-3, the CDR3 gives the full variable domain: AAGVIQSPRHLIKEKRETATLKCYPIPRHDTVYWYQQGPGQDPQFLISFYEKMQSDKGSIPDRFSAQQFSDYHSELNMSSLELGDSALYFCASSLGGGTTDTQYFGPGTRLTVL.